A single TCR beta chain is shown here with its context. What it recognizes is unknown. A much larger clone differs from this one at a single base, so this may be a read error. Building the TCR beta libraries relied on iRepertoire HTBI primers, and CDR3 regions underwent Arm-PCR. TCRdb used MiXCR to reprocess the multiplex PCR reads, holding one entry per CDR3 protein. This table has 400,000 to 500,000 distinct CDR3 sequences, 16% appearing once. In germline, CDR1 is ENHRY, CDR2 SYGVKD. This CDR3 has 13 residues. This sample stems from a study of regulatory T cells in long-lasting Graves disease. Overall study results and limits: Accuracy might have suffered from few samples. Segments TRBV28, TRBJ1-2 and TRBJ2-5 showed preferential usage in persistent disease.

Regarding time point: newly diagnosed GD, antithyroid drugs for less than 3 months. The TCR library was made from RNA extracted from PBMCs. These data also formed part of another study, on T cells in Graves' hyperthyroidism and ophthalmopathy. This second study says: Using the HTBI primer set, a first-round RT-PCR was run on the TCR CDR3.

This sequence originates from a woman aged 18-35 years with Graves disease. The chain carries TRBV10-3 and TRBJ2-1; possible D gene TRBD2, 5 bases. The sequences come from peripheral blood mononuclear cells (PBMCs), collected at new diagnosis, from a patient treated with antithyroid drugs. The CDR3 loop is CAISSGTYNEQSF. The CDR3 region has the DNA TGTGCCATCAGTAGCGGAACCTACAATGAGCAGTCCTTC.